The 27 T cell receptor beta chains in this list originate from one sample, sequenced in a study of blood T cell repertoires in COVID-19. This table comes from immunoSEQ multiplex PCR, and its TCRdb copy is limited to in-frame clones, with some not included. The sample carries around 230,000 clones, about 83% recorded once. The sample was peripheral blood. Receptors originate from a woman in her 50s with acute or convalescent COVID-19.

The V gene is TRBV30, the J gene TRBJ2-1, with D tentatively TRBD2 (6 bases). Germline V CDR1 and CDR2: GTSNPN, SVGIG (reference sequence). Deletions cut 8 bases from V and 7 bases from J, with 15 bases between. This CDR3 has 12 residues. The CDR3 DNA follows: TGTGCCAGGACGGGAGCTCGGAATGAGCAGTTCTTC. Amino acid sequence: CARTGARNEQFF.

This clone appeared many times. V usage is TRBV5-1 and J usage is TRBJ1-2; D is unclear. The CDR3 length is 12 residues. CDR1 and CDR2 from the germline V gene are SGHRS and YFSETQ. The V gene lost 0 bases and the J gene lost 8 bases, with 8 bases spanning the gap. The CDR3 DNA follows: TGCGCCAGCAGCTTGGCCGGGATCGGCTACACCTTC. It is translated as CASSLAGIGYTF.

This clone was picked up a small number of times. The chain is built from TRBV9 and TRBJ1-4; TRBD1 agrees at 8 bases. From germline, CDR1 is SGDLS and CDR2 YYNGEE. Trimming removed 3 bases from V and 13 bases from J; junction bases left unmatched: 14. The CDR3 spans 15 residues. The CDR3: CASSAPRTGHNRLFF. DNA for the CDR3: TGTGCCAGCAGCGCGCCCCGGACAGGGCATAATCGACTGTTTTTT.

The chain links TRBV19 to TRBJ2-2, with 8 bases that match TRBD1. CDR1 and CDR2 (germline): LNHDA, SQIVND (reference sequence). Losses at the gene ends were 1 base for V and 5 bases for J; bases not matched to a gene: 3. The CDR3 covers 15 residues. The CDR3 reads CASSIARGRTGELFF. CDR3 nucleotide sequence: TGTGCCAGTAGTATAGCCAGGGGGCGGACCGGGGAGCTGTTTTTT.

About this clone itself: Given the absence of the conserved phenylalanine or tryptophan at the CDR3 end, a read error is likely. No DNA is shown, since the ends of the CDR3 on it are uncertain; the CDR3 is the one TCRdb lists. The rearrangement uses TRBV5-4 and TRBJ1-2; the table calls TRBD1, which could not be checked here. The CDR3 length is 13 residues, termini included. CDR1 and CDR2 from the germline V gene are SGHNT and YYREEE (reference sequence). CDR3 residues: CASSFGYPSGDTI.

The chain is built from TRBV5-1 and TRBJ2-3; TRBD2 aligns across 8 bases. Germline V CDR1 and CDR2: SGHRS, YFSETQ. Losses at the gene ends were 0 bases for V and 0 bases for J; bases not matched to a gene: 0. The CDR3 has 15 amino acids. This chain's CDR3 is CASSLASGSTDTQYF. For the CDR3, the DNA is TGCGCCAGCAGCTTGGCTAGCGGGAGCACAGATACGCAGTATTTT.

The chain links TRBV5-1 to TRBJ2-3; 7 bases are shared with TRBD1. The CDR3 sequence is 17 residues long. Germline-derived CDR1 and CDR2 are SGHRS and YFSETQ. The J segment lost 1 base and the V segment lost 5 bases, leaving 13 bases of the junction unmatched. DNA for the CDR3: TGCGCCAGCAGTCCCCGATCAGGGGGTATTCGCACAGATACGCAGTATTTT. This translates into CASSPRSGGIRTDTQYF.

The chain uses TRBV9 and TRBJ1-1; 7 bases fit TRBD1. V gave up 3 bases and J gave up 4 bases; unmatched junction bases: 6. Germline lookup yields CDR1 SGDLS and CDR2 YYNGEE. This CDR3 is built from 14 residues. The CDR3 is CASSAQQGSTEAFF. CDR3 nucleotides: TGTGCCAGCAGCGCACAACAGGGGAGCACTGAAGCTTTCTTT.

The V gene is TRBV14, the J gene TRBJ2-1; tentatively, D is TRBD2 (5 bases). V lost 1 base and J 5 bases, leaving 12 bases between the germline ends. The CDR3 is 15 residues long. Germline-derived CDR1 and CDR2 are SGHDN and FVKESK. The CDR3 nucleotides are TGTGCCAGCAGCCAAGCGGGGTACGGGGACAATGAGCAGTTCTTC. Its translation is CASSQAGYGDNEQFF.

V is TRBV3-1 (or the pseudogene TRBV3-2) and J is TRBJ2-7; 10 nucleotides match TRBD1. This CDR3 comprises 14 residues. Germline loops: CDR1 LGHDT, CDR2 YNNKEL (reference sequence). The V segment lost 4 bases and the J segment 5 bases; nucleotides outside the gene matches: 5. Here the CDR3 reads CASSLRQGANEQYF. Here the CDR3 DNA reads TGTGCCAGCAGCCTCCGACAGGGGGCCAACGAGCAGTACTTC.

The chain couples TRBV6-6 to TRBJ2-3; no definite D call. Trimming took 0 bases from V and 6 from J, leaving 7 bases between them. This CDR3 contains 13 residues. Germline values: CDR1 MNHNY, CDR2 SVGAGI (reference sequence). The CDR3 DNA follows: TGTGCCAGCAGTTACTCGTGGCCTGATACGCAGTATTTT. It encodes CASSYSWPDTQYF.

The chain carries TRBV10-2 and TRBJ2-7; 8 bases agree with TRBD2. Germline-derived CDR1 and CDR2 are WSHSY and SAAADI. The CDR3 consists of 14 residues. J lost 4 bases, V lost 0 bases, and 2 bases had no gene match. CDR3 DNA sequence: TGCGCCAGCAGTGAGTCCCGGGGGGGGTACGAGCAGTACTTC. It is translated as CASSESRGGYEQYF.

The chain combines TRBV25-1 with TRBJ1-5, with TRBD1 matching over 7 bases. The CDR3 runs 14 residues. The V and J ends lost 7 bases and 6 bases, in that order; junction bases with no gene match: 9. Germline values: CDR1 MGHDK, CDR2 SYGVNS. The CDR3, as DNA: TGTGCCAGCATCCTGGACAGGAATTGTCAGCCCCAGCATTTT. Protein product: CASILDRNCQPQHF.

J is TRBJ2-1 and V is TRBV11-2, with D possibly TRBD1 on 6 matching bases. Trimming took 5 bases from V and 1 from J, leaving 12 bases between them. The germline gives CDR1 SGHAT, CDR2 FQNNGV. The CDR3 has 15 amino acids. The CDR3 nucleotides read TGTGCCAGCAGCCCACTGAGGGGGTCCTACAATGAGCAGTTCTTC. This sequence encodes CASSPLRGSYNEQFF.

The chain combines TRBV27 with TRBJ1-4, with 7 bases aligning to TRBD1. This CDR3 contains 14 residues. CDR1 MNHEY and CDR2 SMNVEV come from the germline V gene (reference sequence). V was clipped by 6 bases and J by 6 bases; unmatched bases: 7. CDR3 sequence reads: CASSKQGWDEKLFF. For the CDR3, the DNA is TGTGCCAGCAGCAAACAGGGGTGGGATGAAAAACTGTTTTTT.

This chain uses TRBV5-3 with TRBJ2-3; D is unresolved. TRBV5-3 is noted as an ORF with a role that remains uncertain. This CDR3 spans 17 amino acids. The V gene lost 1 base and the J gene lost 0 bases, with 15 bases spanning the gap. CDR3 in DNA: TGTGCCAGAAGCTTGTATCGGAGAAAGCCTAGCACAGATACGCAGTATTTT. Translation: CARSLYRRKPSTDTQYF.

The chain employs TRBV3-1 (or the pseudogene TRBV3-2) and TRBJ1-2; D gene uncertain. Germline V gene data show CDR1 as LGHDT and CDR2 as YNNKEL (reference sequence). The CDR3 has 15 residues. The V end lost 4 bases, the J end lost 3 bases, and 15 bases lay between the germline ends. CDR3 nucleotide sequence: TGTGCCAGCAGCCTTAATTCTCGGGTGGACTATGGCTACACCTTC. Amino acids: CASSLNSRVDYGYTF.

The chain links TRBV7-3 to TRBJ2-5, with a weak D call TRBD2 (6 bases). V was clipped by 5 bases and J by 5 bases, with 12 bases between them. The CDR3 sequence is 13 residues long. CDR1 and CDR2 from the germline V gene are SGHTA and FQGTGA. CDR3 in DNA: TGTGCCAGCAGCCCTTCGACTAGGGAGACCCAGTACTTC. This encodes CASSPSTRETQYF.

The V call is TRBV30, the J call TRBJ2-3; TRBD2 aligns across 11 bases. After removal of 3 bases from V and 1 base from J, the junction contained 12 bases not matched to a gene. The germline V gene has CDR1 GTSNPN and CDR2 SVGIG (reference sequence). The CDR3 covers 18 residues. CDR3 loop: CAWRVAGGPTGGTDTQYF. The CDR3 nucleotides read TGTGCCTGGAGGGTAGCGGGAGGGCCTACGGGTGGCACAGATACGCAGTATTTT.

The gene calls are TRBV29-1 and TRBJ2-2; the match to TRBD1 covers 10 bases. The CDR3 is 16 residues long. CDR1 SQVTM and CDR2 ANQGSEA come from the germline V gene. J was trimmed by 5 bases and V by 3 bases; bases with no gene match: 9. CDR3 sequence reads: CSVDPATGGRTGELFF. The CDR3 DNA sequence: TGCAGCGTTGATCCGGCGACAGGGGGCCGGACCGGGGAGCTGTTTTTT.

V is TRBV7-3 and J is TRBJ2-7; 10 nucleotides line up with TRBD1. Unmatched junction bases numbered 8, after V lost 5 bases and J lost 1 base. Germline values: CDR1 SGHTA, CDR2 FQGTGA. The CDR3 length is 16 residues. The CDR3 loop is CASSPDGTGVSYEQYF. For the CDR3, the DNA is TGTGCCAGCAGCCCTGATGGGACAGGGGTATCCTACGAGCAGTACTTC.

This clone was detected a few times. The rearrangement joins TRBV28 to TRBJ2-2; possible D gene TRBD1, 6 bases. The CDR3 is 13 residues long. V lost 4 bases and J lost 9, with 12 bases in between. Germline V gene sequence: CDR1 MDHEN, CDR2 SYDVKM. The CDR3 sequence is CASSSNRDRELFF. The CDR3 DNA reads TGTGCCAGCAGTTCCAATAGGGACAGGGAGCTGTTTTTT.

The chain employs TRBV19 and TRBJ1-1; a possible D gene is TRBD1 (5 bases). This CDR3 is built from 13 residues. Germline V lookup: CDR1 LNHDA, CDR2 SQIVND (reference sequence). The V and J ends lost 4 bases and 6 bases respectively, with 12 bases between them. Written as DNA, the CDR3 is TGTGCCAGTAGTACCCTGGGCAGGGCTGAAGCTTTCTTT. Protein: CASSTLGRAEAFF.

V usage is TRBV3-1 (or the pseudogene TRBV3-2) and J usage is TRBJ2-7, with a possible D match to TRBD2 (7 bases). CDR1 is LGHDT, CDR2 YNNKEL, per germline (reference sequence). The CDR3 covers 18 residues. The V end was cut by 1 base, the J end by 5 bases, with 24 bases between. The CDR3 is CASSQAVLRGGVSDEQYF. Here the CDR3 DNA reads TGTGCCAGCAGCCAAGCCGTGCTCCGAGGGGGGGTGTCCGACGAGCAGTACTTC.

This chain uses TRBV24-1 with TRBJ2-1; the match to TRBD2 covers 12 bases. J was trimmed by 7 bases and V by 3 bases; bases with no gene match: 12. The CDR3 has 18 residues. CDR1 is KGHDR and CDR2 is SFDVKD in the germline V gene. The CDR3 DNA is TGTGCCACCAGTGATGCCCTAGCTAGCGGGAGGGCCGAAAATGAGCAGTTCTTC. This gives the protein CATSDALASGRAENEQFF.

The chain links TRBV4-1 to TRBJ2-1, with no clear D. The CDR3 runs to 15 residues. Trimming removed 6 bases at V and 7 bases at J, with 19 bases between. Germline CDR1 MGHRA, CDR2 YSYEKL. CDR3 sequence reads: CASSPSETFPNEQFF. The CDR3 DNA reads TGCGCCAGCAGTCCCTCGGAGACTTTCCCAAATGAGCAGTTCTTC.

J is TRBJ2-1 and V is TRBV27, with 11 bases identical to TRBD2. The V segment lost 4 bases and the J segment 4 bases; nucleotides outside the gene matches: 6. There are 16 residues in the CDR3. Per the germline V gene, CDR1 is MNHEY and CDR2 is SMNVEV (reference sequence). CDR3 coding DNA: TGTGCCAGCAGTTCCATAGCGGGAGGGGGATACAATGAGCAGTTCTTC. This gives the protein CASSSIAGGGYNEQFF.